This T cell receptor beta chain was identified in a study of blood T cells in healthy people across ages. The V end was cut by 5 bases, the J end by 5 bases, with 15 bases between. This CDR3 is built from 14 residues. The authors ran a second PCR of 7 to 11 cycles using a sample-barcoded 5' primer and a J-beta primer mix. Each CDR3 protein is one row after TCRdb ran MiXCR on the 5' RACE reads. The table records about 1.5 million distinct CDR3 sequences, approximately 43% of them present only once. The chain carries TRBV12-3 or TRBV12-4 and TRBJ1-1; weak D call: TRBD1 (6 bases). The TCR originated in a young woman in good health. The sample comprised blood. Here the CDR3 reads CASSHKQGRTEAFF. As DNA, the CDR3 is TGTGCCAGCAGTCACAAACAGGGACGGACTGAAGCTTTCTTT.